The 4 T cell receptor beta chains in this list originate from one sample, sequenced in a study of blood T cell repertoires in COVID-19. TCRdb's copy holds only in-frame clones and misses some; the assay was immunoSEQ multiplex PCR. Seen here are some 250,000 clones, 80% to 90% observed once, and the top ten hold 2.2%. Material for sequencing was peripheral blood. Source of these receptors: a young man who had recovered from COVID-19.

This rearrangement joins TRBV5-1 to TRBJ1-2; TRBD1 is a possible D gene (6 bases). Germline CDR1 SGHRS, CDR2 YFSETQ. V dropped 1 base and J dropped 8 bases, with 18 bases sitting between them. The CDR3 loop spans 15 amino acids. The CDR3 region is CASSLQTGNGGGYTF. The CDR3 DNA reads as TGCGCCAGCAGCTTGCAGACAGGTAATGGAGGCGGCTACACCTTC.

The sample holds a few counts of this clone. The V gene is TRBV7-6, the J gene TRBJ2-7; 11 nucleotides agree with TRBD2. In germline, CDR1 is SGHVS, CDR2 FNYEAQ. Germline trimming cut 0 bases from V and 0 bases from J; bases unmatched to any gene: 7. CDR3 size: 18 residues. DNA for the CDR3: TGTGCCAGCAGCTTAGCAGGACTAGCGGGCAGAAGCTCCTACGAGCAGTACTTC. Its translation is CASSLAGLAGRSSYEQYF.

The V call is TRBV11-2, the J call TRBJ1-1; the D gene is possibly TRBD1 (5 bases). The germline V gene encodes CDR1 SGHAT and CDR2 FQNNGV. V shed 8 bases and J shed 6 bases, with 10 bases lying between them. The CDR3 extends over 11 amino acids. The chain's CDR3 is CASHGGAEAFF. CDR3 bases: TGTGCCAGCCATGGGGGGGCTGAAGCTTTCTTT.

The CDR3 loop is CASSQEPQGIYNEQFF. DNA of the CDR3: TGCGCCAGCAGCCAAGAGCCACAGGGGATTTACAATGAGCAGTTCTTC. V gene TRBV4-3 combines with J gene TRBJ2-1; 7 nucleotides match TRBD1. The CDR3 has 16 residues. With 0 bases clipped from V and 4 bases from J, the junction kept 6 bases outside the gene matches. Germline assignment: CDR1 LGHNA and CDR2 YSLEER.